This T cell receptor (beta chain) is drawn from a study of blood T cell repertoires in COVID-19. Looking at the study overall: The United States, Italy and Spain provided the acute and convalescent COVID-19 samples. T cells, B-cell-depleted T cells, or PBMCs supplied cDNA or gDNA.

In the source study's methods: Reference gene primers were amplified, and this amplification served to estimate nucleated cell counts. Profiling relied on immunoSEQ multiplex PCR, and the TCRdb table lists in-frame clones only, not all of them. The V and J calls and clone size were taken over from that table, and D and trimming were inferred from the DNA. The data show some 37,000 clones, with about 86% seen just once and approximately 19% held by the top ten. Sequenced input: peripheral blood. This receptor was taken from a man over 45 in a cohort sampled during active COVID-19.

This chain's CDR3 is CASSSELVSYEQYF. In nucleotides, the CDR3 is TGTGCCAGCAGCTCAGAACTAGTATCGTACGAGCAGTACTTC. This chain connects TRBV7-2 to TRBJ2-7; a possible D gene is TRBD2 (5 bases). The CDR3 sequence is 14 residues long. The ends were cut back, 4 bases at V and 4 bases at J, with 14 bases in the middle. In germline, CDR1 is SGHTA, CDR2 FQGNSA. Combining the CDR3 with reference TRBV7-2 and TRBJ2-7 gives the whole variable domain GAGVSQSPSNKVTEKGKDVELRCDPISGHTALYWYRQSLGQGLEFLIYFQGNSAPDKSGLPSDRFSAERTGGSVSTLTIQRTQQEDSAVYLCASSSELVSYEQYFGPGTRLTVT.